What follows describes a single T cell receptor (beta chain). The junction and the germline gene differ at one end; a read error may be behind it. The gene names here belong to mouse. The read falls 1 residue short of the CDR3 end, and the missing part is taken from the germline J gene. This entry is derived from a study of tissue T cells after allogeneic stem cell transplantation. The repertoire was sequenced with immunoSEQ multiplex PCR; TCRdb's copy has only in-frame clones and lacks some. Of roughly 50,000 clones listed, 73% are singletons. The CDR3 runs to 15 residues. In germline, CDR1 is SNHLY, CDR2 FYNGKV (reference sequence).

This sequence originates from a pool of C57BL/6 mice in good health. The sample was sorted cells pooled from one or two spleens. J is TRBJ1-1 and V is TRBV3; no reliable D call. CDR3 DNA, as far as it was read: TGTGCCAGCAGCTTAGAGTACAGTCCCCACACGGAAGTCTTC. This encodes CASSLEYSPHTEVF. The full CDR3 protein reads CASSLEYSPHTEVFF.